This record concerns one T cell receptor beta chain sequence. Its target is not known. The junction does not match germline at one end; this may be a read error. The data stem from a study of Graves' ophthalmopathy and Graves' hyperthyroidism. Study information: A follow-up of 18 months without ophthalmopathy meant that hyperthyroidism was stable.

Findings and caveats of the study: Detection in blood was also observed for most expanded thyroid clonotypes above 0.001 frequency.

If patients had other autoimmune diseases, uncontrolled infections, pregnancy or lactation, they were excluded. The authors amplified TCR beta CDR3 regions from RNA transcripts. RT-PCR with HTBI primers came first, then second-round multiplex PCR. From the multiplex PCR reads, TCRdb called clonotypes with MiXCR, one entry per CDR3 protein. Of more than 1,000,000 distinct CDR3 sequences listed, 35% to 40% are singletons. Germline CDR1 reads SGHRS; CDR2 reads YFSETQ. The CDR3 is made up of 14 amino acids. Specimen: peripheral blood or thyroid tissue (not recorded which). This receptor was taken from an adult man with Graves' hyperthyroidism. The rearrangement uses TRBV5-1 and TRBJ1-6; D not resolved. CDR3 bases: TGTGCCAGCAGCGGAGCCCGGTCCGGTCAGCCCCTCCACTTT. Protein sequence: CASSGARSGQPLHF. Full variable domain (remainder filled in from reference TRBV5-1 and TRBJ1-6): KAGVTQTPRYLIKTRGQQVTLSCSPISGHRSVSWYQQTPGQGLQFLFEYFSETQRNKGNFPGRFSGRQFSNSRSEMNVSTLELGDSALYLCASSGARSGQPLHFGNGTRLTVT.